The present T cell receptor (beta chain) was sequenced within a study of graft-versus-host responses after intestinal transplantation. To release intraepithelial and lamina propria lymphocytes, the graft tissue was processed. TCRdb's table, derived via immunoSEQ multiplex PCR, lists solely in-frame clones and lacks some. The sample carries under 30,000 clones, about three quarters recorded once. Between the trimmed V and J ends, which lost 8 bases and 13 bases, there was a span of 13 bases. CDR3 length: 10 amino acids. Germline loops: CDR1 MDHEN, CDR2 SYDVKM. The TCR was taken from a human patient who received an intestinal transplant, so some T cells may come from the graft donor. The source material was ileum tissue, sampled 98 days after intestinal transplantation. This chain joins TRBV28 and TRBJ2-3; D is undetermined. The CDR3 nucleotides are TGTGCCAGCCTATATAAGGAAAAGTATTTT. This translates into CASLYKEKYF.